This T cell receptor beta chain was sequenced for a study of T cells in Graves' hyperthyroidism and ophthalmopathy. Study-wide background: Staff took peripheral blood when the initial diagnosis was made, before any treatment began.

As for this clonotype: The target antigen is unknown.

Germline lookup yields CDR1 MNHNY and CDR2 SVGAGI (reference sequence). V trimming: 2 bases; J trimming: 1 base; junction bases outside the gene matches: 8. The CDR3 runs 17 residues. Researchers amplified the TCR beta CDR3 regions from RNA transcripts. An initial round of RT-PCR targeting the TCR CDR3 relied on the HTBI primer set. TCRdb re-called the multiplex PCR reads through MiXCR, storing one row per CDR3 protein. The sample lists over 450,000 distinct CDR3 sequences; approximately 15% were seen once. Study conclusions and caveats: It was a median roughly six months before onset that the model predicted ophthalmopathy.

The sequenced sample consisted of blood. This TCR came from a woman under 30 with Graves' hyperthyroidism. The rearrangement links TRBV6-6 to TRBJ1-1; TRBD1 matches at 9 bases. The CDR3 loop reads CASSYAGTGRRNTEAFF. The CDR3 nucleotides are TGTGCCAGCAGTTACGCCGGGACAGGGCGGAGGAACACTGAAGCTTTCTTT.